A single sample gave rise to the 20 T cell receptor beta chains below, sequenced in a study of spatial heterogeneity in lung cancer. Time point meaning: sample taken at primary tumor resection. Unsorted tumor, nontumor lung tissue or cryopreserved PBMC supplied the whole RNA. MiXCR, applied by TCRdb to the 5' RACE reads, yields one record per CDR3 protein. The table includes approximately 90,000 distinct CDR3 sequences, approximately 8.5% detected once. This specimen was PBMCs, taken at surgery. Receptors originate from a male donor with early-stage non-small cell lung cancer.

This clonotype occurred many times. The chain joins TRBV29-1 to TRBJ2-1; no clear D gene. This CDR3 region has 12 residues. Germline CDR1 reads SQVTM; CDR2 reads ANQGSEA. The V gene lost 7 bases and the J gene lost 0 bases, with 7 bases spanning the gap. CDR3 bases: TGCAGCGGCCAGGTCTCCTACAATGAGCAGTTCTTC. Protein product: CSGQVSYNEQFF.

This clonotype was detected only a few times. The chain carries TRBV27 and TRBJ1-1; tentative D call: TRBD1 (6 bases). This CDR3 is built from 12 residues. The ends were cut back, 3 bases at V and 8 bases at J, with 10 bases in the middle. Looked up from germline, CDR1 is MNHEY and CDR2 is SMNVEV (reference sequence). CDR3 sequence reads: CASSLTGSEAFF. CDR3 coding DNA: TGTGCCAGCAGTTTGACAGGTAGCGAAGCTTTCTTT.

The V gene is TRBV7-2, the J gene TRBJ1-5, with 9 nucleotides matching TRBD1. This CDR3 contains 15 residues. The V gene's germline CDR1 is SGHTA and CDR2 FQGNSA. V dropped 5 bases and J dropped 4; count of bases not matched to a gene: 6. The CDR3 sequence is CASSRLTGGNQPQHF. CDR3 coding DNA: TGTGCCAGCAGCCGGTTGACAGGGGGAAATCAGCCCCAGCATTTT.

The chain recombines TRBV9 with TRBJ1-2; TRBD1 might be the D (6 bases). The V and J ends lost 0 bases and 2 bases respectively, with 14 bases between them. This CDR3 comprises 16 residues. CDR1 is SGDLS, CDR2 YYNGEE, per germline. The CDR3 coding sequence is TGTGCCAGCAGCGTAGCCAGGGGCAGGGCGAACTATGGCTACACCTTC. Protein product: CASSVARGRANYGYTF.

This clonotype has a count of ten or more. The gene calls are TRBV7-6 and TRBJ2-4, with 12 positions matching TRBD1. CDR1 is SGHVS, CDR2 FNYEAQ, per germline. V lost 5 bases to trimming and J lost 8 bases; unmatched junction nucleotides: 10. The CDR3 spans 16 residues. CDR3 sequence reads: CASSPRGQGAWDIQYF. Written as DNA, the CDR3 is TGTGCCAGCAGCCCCCGGGGACAGGGGGCATGGGACATTCAGTACTTC. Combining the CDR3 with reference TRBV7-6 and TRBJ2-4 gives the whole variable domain GAGVSQSPRYKVTKRGQDVALRCDPISGHVSLYWYRQALGQGPEFLTYFNYEAQQDKSGLPNDRFSAERPEGSISTLTIQRTEQRDSAMYRCASSPRGQGAWDIQYFGAGTRLSVL.

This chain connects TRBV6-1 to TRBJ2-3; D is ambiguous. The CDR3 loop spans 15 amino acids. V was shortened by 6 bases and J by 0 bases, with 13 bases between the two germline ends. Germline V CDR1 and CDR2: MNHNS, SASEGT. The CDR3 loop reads CASRKMAGSTDTQYF. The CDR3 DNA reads TGTGCCAGCAGGAAAATGGCAGGTAGCACAGATACGCAGTATTTT.

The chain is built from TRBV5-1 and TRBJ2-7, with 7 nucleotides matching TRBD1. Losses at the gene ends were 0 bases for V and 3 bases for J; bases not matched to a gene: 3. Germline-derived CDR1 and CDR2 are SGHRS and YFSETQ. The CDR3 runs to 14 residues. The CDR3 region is CASSLEGQLYEQYF. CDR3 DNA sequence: TGCGCCAGCAGCTTGGAGGGACAGCTCTACGAGCAGTACTTC. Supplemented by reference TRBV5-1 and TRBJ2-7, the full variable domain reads KAGVTQTPRYLIKTRGQQVTLSCSPISGHRSVSWYQQTPGQGLQFLFEYFSETQRNKGNFPGRFSGRQFSNSRSEMNVSTLELGDSALYLCASSLEGQLYEQYFGPGTRLTVT.

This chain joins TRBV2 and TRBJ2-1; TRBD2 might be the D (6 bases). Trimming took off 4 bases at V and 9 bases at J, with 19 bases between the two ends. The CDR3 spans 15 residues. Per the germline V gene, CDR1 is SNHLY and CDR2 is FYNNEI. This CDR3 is CASSGIVGGYSEQFF. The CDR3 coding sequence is TGTGCCAGCAGTGGGATAGTTGGGGGGTATAGTGAGCAGTTCTTC.

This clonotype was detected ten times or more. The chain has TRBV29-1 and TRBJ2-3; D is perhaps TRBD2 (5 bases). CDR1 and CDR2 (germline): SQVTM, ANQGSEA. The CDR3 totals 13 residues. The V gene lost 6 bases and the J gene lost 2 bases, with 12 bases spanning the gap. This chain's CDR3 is CSVTGTVTDTQYF. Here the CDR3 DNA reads TGCAGCGTAACGGGAACCGTCACAGATACGCAGTATTTT.

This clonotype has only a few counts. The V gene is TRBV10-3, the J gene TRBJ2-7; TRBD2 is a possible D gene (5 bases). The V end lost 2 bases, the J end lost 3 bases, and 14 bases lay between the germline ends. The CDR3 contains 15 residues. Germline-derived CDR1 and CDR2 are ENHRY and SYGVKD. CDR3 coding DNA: TGTGCCATCAGTGAGGGAGGTAATAGCGTCTACGAGCAGTACTTC. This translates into CAISEGGNSVYEQYF.

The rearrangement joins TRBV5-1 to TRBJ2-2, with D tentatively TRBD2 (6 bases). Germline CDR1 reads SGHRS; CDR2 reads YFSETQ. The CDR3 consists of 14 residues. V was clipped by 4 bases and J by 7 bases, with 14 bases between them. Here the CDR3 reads CASSAGSPGGELFF. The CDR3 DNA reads TGCGCCAGCAGCGCGGGGAGCCCGGGCGGGGAGCTGTTTTTT.

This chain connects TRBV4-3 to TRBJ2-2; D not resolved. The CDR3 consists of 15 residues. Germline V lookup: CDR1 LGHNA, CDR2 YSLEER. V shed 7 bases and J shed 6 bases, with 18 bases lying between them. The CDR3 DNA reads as TGCGCCAGCACCTATCAGGAATTGGTACCCGGGGAGCTGTTTTTT. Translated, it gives CASTYQELVPGELFF.

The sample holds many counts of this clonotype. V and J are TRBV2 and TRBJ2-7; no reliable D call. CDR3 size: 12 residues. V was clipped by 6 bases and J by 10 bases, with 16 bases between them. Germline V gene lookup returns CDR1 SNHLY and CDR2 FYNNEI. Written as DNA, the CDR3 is TGTGCCAGCAGCGCCACGGCCGCGTCCCAGTACTTC. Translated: CASSATAASQYF.

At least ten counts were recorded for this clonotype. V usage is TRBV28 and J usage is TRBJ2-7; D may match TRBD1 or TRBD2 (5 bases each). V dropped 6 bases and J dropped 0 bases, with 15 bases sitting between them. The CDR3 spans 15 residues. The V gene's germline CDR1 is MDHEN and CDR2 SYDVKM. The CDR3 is CASSLGTVSSYEQYF. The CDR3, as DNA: TGTGCCAGCAGCCTCGGGACCGTTAGCTCCTACGAGCAGTACTTC.

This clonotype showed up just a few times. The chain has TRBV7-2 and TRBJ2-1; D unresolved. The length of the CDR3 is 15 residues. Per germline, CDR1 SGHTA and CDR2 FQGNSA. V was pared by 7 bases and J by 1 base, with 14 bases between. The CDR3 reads CASNRLRKSYNEQFF. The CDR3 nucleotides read TGTGCCAGCAACCGGCTTCGAAAGTCCTACAATGAGCAGTTCTTC.

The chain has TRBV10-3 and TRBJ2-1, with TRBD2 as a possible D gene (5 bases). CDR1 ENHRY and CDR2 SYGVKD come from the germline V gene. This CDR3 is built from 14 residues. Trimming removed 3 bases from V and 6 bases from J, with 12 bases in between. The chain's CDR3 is CAISDSLAGNEQFF. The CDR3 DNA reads TGTGCCATCAGTGACTCGCTAGCAGGCAATGAGCAGTTCTTC.

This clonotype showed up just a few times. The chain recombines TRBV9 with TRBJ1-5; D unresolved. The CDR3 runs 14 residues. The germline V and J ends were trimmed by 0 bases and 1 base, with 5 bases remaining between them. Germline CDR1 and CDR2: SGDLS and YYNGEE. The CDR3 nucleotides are TGTGCCAGCAGCGTAGGTCCAAGCAATCAGCCCCAGCATTTT. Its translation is CASSVGPSNQPQHF.

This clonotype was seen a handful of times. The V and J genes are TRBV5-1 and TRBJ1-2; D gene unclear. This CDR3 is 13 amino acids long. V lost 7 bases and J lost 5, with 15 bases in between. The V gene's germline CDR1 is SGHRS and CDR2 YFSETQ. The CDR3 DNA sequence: TGCGCCAGCGCCCCTCATTGGACTTATGGCTACACCTTC. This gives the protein CASAPHWTYGYTF.

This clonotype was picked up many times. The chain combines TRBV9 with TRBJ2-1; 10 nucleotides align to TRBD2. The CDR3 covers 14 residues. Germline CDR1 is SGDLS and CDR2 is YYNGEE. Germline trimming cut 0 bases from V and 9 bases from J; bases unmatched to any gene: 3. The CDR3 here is CASSVVLAGAEQFF. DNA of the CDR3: TGTGCCAGCAGCGTAGTCCTAGCGGGGGCTGAGCAGTTCTTC.

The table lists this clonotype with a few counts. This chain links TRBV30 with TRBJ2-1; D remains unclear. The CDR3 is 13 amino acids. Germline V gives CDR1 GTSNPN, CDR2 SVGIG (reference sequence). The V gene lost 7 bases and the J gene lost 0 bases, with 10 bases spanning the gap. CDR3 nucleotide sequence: TGTGCCTTCACAAAGAGCTCCTACAATGAGCAGTTCTTC. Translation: CAFTKSSYNEQFF.